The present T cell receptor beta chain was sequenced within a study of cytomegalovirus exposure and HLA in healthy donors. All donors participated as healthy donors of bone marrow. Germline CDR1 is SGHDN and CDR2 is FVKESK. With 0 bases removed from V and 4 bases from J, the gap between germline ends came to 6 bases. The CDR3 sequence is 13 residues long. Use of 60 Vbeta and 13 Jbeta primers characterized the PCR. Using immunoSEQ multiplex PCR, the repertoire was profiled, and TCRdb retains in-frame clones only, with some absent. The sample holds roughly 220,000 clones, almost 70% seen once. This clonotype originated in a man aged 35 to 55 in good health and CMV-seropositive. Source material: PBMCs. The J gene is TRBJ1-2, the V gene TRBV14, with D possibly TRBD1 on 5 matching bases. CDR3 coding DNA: TGTGCCAGCAGCCAAGAACAGGCCTATGGCTACACCTTC. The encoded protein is CASSQEQAYGYTF.